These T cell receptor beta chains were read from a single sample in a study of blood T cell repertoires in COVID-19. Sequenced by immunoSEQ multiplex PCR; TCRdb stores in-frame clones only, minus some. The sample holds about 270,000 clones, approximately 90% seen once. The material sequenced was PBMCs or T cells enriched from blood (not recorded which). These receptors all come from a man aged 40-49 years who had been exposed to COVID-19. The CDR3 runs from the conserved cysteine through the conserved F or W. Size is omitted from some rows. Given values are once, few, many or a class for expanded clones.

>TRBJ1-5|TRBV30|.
CAWSPPGQVQPQHF
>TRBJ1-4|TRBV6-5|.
CASSPPTNEKLFF
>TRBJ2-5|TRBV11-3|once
CASSLYRQETQYF
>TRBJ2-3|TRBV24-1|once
CATSDPGSGSRDTQYF
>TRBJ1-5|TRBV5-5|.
CASSLAFTGANQPQHF
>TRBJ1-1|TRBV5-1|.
CASSKDRRSEAFF
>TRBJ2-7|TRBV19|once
CASSKGVEQYF
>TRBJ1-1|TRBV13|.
CASSLGPTVSDTEAFF
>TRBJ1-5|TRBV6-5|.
CASRNGQAGNQPQHF
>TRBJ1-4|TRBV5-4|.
CASSFRTGNEKLFF
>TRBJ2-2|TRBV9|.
CASSVGQGRTGELFF
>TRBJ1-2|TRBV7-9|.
CASSQTGQGFYGYTF
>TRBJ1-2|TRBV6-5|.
CASSYSTFYGYTF
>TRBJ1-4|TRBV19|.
CASSSRQGKNEKLFF
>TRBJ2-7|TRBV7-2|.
CASSFILAGHEQYF
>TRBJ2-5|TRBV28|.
CASGLRNRHWLAGARGQYF
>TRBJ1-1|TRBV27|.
CASSITAGGTSAFF
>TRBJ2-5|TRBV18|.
CASSPRQGGPQETQYF
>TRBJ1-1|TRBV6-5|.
CASRWTGSGNTEAFF
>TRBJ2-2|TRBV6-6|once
CASIGQGKLAGELFF
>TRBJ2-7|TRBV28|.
CASRGAGTGSYEQYF
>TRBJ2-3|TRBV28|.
CASTLTSTDTQYF
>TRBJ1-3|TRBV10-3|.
CAISSTGLENTIYF
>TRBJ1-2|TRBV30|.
CAWEAAQPKSNYGYTF
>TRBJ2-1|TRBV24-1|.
CATSGLGSTGEQFF
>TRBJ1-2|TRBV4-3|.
CASSQGRVENYGYTF
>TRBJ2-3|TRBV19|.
CASSITSDGVGDTQYF
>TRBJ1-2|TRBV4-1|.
CASSQDSLRGGSGYTF
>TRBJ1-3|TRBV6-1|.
CASSDKTGGNTIYF
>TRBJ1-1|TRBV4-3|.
CASSQDPGVTEAFF
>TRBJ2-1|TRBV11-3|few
CASSTPRDRGNYNEQFF
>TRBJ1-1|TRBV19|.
CASIQEGFSHTEAFF
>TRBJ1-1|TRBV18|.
CASSPPGEYTEAFF
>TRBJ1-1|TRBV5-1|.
CASSLGRTGGGTEAFF
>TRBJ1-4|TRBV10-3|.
CAISDPDQWGNEKLFF
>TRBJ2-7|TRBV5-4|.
CASSRDRSSDEQYF
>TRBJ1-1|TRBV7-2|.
CASSTTGMNTEAFF
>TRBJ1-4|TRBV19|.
CASSMAGTTNEKLFF
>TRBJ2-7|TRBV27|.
CASRKANAVHEQYF
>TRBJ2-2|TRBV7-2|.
CASSLRIASTGELFF